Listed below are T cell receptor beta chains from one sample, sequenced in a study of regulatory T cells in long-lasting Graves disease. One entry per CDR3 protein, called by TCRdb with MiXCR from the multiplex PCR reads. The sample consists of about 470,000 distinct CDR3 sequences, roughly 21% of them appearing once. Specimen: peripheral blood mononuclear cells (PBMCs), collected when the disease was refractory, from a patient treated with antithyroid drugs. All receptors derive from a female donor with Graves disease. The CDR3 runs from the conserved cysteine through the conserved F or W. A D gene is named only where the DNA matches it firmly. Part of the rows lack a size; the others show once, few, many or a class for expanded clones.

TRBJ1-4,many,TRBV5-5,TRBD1,CASSPWDSPTNEKLFF,TGTGCCAGCAGCCCATGGGACAGCCCAACTAATGAAAAACTGTTTTTT
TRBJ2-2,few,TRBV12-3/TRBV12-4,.,CASSQTGQGWTGELFF,TGTGCCAGCAGTCAAACAGGGCAAGGGTGGACCGGGGAGCTGTTTTTT
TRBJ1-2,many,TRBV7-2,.,CASSLRQLAGGYTF,TGTGCCAGCAGCTTGCGTCAGCTTGCGGGGGGCTACACCTTC
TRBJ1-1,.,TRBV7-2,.,CASSLQGGTLAEAFF,TGTGCCAGCAGCTTACAAGGAGGCACGCTGGCTGAAGCTTTCTTT
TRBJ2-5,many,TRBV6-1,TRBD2,CASSRLAGAPRLETQYF,TGTGCCAGCAGCCGACTAGCGGGGGCGCCTAGGTTGGAGACCCAGTACTTC
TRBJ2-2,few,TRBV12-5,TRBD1,CASGSPGTGGSEAGELFF,TGTGCTAGTGGTTCCCCCGGGACAGGGGGTTCGGAGGCCGGGGAGCTGTTTTTT
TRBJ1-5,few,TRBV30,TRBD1,CAWRDRLGNQPQHF,TGTGCCTGGAGGGACAGGCTAGGCAATCAGCCCCAGCATTTT
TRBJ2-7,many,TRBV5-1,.,CASSSNLGEQYF,TGCGCCAGCAGTTCCAATCTCGGCGAGCAGTACTTC
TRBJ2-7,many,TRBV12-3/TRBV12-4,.,CASSGTYSSYEQYF,TGTGCCAGCTCCGGGACGTACAGCTCCTACGAGCAGTACTTC
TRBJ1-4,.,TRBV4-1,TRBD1,CASSQQDRGEKLFF,TGCGCCAGCAGCCAGCAGGACAGGGGTGAAAAACTGTTTTTT
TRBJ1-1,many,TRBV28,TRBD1,CASNLFGQVESTEAFF,TGTGCCAGCAATCTATTCGGACAGGTCGAAAGCACTGAAGCTTTCTTT
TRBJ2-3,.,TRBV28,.,CASSLTHADTQYF,TGTGCCAGCAGTTTGACCCATGCGGATACGCAGTATTTT
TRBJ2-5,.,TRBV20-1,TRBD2,CSALPLAVQETQYF,TGCAGTGCCCTTCCGCTAGCGGTCCAAGAGACCCAGTACTTC
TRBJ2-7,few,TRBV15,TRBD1,CATSREAQGAYEQYF,TGTGCCACCAGCAGAGAGGCACAGGGGGCCTACGAGCAGTACTTC
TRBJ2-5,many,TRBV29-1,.,CSVEEIKEKETQYF,TGCAGCGTTGAAGAGATAAAGGAGAAAGAGACCCAGTACTTC
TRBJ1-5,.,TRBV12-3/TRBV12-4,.,CASSLTRYQPQHF,TGTGCCAGCAGTTTAACCCGTTATCAGCCCCAGCATTTT
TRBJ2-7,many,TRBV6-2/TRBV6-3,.,CASSSWTQVGEQYF,TGTGCCAGCAGTTCCTGGACACAAGTGGGCGAGCAGTACTTC
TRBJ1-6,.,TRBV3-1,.,CASSPETGPLHF,TGTGCCAGCAGCCCTGAGACTGGACCCCTCCACTTT
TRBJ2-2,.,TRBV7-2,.,CASSLTRAGELFF,TGTGCCAGCAGCTTGACGAGGGCCGGGGAGCTGTTTTTT
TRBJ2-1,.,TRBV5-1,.,CASSPLPAEPKNEQFF,TGCGCCAGCAGCCCCCTCCCAGCGGAGCCCAAGAATGAGCAGTTCTTC
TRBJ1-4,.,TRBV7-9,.,CASSLGGTEDEKLFF,TGTGCCAGCAGCTTGGGGGGGACGGAGGATGAAAAACTGTTTTTT
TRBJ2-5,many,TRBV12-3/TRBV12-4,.,CASSYEGVRTQYF,TGTGCCAGCAGTTATGAGGGGGTCAGGACCCAGTACTTC
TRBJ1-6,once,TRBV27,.,CAISFLRDNSPLHF,TGTGCCATCAGTTTTTTACGGGATAATTCACCCCTCCACTTT
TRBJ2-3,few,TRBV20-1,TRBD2,CSASGTSGRTDTQYF,TGCAGTGCTAGTGGGACTAGTGGGCGCACAGATACGCAGTATTTT
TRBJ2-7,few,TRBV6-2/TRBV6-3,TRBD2,CASSDGTSEYEQYF,TGTGCCAGCAGTGACGGGACTAGCGAGTACGAGCAGTACTTC
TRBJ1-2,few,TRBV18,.,CASSPPGIGNANGYTF,TGTGCCAGCTCACCGCCAGGGATAGGGAATGCAAATGGCTACACCTTC
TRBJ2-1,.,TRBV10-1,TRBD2,CASSESLAGGLGYEQFF,TGCGCCAGCAGTGAGTCTCTAGCGGGGGGCCTGGGGTATGAGCAGTTCTTC
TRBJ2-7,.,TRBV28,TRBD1,CASTLGQGAYEQYF,TGTGCCAGCACCTTGGGACAGGGAGCCTACGAGCAGTACTTC
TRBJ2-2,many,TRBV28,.,CASSFFGQLNTGELFF,.
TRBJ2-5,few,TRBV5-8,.,CASSLVGSGETQYF,TGTGCCAGCAGCTTGGTGGGCAGTGGCGAGACCCAGTACTTC
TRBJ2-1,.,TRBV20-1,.,CSAQGISGNEQFF,TGCAGTGCTCAGGGGATCAGTGGCAATGAGCAGTTCTTC
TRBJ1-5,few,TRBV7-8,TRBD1,CASSLALRTGRSQPQHF,TGTGCCAGCAGCTTAGCTCTGCGGACAGGTCGATCTCAGCCCCAGCATTTT
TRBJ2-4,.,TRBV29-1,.,CSVEIARPEAKNIQYF,TGCAGCGTTGAAATTGCGCGGCCAGAGGCCAAAAACATTCAGTACTTC
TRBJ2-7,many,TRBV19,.,CASSPGASYEQYF,TGTGCCAGCAGCCCCGGGGCCTCCTACGAGCAGTACTTC
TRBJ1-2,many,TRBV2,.,CASSPEGVPLYGYTF,TGTGCCAGCAGTCCTGAGGGCGTCCCACTCTATGGCTACACCTTC
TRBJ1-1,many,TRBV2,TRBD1,CASAWDREIGNTEAFF,TGTGCCAGCGCTTGGGACAGGGAGATTGGGAACACTGAAGCTTTCTTT
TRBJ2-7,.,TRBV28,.,CASTRAGIYEQYF,TGTGCCAGCACCCGAGCGGGTATTTACGAGCAGTACTTC
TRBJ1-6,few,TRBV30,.,CAWSVLRNSPLHF,TGTGCCTGGAGTGTACTCAGAAATTCACCCCTCCACTTT
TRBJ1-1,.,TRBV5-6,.,CASSSLGLNTEAFF,TGTGCCAGCAGCTCTTTGGGTTTGAACACTGAAGCTTTCTTT
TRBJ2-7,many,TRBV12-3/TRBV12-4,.,CASSFLGNRYEQYF,TGTGCCAGCAGTTTCTTGGGGAATAGGTACGAGCAGTACTTC
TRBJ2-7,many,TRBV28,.,CASSPPRSSYEQYF,TGTGCCAGCAGTCCCCCGAGGAGCTCCTACGAGCAGTACTTC
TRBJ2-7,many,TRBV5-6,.,CASSWTTYEQYF,TGTGCCAGCAGCTGGACTACCTACGAGCAGTACTTC
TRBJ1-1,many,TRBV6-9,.,CASSYEPNTEAFF,TGTGCCAGCAGTTATGAACCGAACACTGAAGCTTTCTTT
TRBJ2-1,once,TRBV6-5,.,CASSWKDEQFF,TGTGCCAGCAGTTGGAAGGATGAGCAGTTCTTC
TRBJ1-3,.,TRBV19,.,CASSAQLGNTIYF,TGTGCCAGTAGCGCCCAACTTGGAAACACCATATATTTT
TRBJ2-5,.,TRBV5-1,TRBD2,CASSTGTSGYQETQYF,TGCGCCAGCAGCACAGGGACTAGCGGGTACCAAGAGACCCAGTACTTC
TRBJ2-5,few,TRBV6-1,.,CASSVWPGAGETQYF,TGTGCCAGCAGTGTTTGGCCCGGGGCGGGGGAGACCCAGTACTTC
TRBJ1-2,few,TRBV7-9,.,CASSFHWRGRYGYTF,TGTGCCAGCAGCTTTCATTGGCGCGGTCGCTATGGCTACACCTTC
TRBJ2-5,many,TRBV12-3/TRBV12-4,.,CASSFRRGVGETQYF,TGTGCCAGCAGTTTCAGGAGGGGAGTAGGGGAGACCCAGTACTTC
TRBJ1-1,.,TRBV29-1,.,CSGGMDTEAFF,TGCAGCGGCGGAATGGACACTGAAGCTTTCTTT
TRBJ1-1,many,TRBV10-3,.,CAISGEPNTEAFF,TGTGCCATCAGCGGGGAACCGAACACTGAAGCTTTCTTT
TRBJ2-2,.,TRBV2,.,CASSFSPGQNTGELFF,TGTGCCAGCAGCTTTTCTCCGGGACAGAACACCGGGGAGCTGTTTTTT
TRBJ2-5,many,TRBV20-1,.,CSAVRGRETQYF,TGCAGTGCTGTGCGGGGCCGGGAGACCCAGTACTTC
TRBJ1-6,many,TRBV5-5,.,CASSIQSPDSPLHF,TGTGCCAGCAGCATACAAAGCCCGGATTCACCCCTCCACTTT
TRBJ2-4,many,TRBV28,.,CASQRGAKNIQYF,TGTGCCAGCCAAAGGGGTGCCAAAAACATTCAGTACTTC
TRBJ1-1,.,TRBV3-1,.,CASSAEGLTAEAFF,TGTGCCAGCAGCGCTGAGGGGTTAACGGCTGAAGCTTTCTTT
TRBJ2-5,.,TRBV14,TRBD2,CASSQGLIAGRETQYF,TGTGCCAGCAGCCAAGGCCTAATAGCGGGAAGGGAGACCCAGTACTTC
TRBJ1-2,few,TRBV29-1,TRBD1,CSVWDRANYGYTF,TGCAGCGTGTGGGACAGAGCTAACTATGGCTACACCTTC
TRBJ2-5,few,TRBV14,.,CASSQGAGQQYQETQYF,TGTGCCAGCAGCCAAGGCGCGGGACAACAGTACCAAGAGACCCAGTACTTC